Below are 29 T cell receptor beta chains sequenced from a single sample in a study of T-cell memory formation after mild COVID-19. Each CDR3 protein gets one entry after TCRdb re-called the 5' RACE reads with MiXCR. Seen here are almost 250,000 distinct CDR3 sequences, about 16% observed once, and the top ten hold 2.1%. Sequenced input: PBMCs or a T cell subset sorted from them (not recorded which). The receptors originated from an adult woman who had mild COVID-19 (a few samples of this study predate the infection). Cell type and time point are not known.

This chain joins TRBV29-1 and TRBJ2-1; D is unclear. The CDR3 covers 14 residues. Trimming shortened V by 6 bases and J by 4 bases, and 16 bases separated the two germline ends. Germline V gene lookup returns CDR1 SQVTM and CDR2 ANQGSEA. CDR3 DNA sequence: TGCAGCGTGGTGGGGAACAGCGAATACAATGAGCAGTTCTTC. Protein product: CSVVGNSEYNEQFF.

The table lists this clonotype with a few counts. The J gene is TRBJ2-3, the V gene TRBV2; 9 bases map to TRBD1. The CDR3 extends over 15 amino acids. V shed 5 bases and J 5 bases; nucleotides not matched to a gene: 8. Germline CDR1 and CDR2: SNHLY and FYNNEI. CDR3 protein: CASSPGQGLGDTQYF. CDR3 in DNA: TGTGCCAGCAGTCCGGGACAGGGTCTCGGAGATACGCAGTATTTT.

This clonotype was detected a few times. The V and J genes are TRBV20-1 and TRBJ2-7; D might be TRBD2 (5 bases). CDR3 length equals 13 residues. Germline V lookup: CDR1 DFQATT, CDR2 SNEGSKA (reference sequence). Trimming took 5 bases from V and 1 from J, leaving 12 bases between them. CDR3 amino acids: CSAPFTSSYEQYF. DNA of the CDR3: TGCAGTGCTCCGTTTACTAGTTCCTACGAGCAGTACTTC.

The sample holds a few counts of this clonotype. The chain couples TRBV19 to TRBJ1-2; D may be TRBD1 (6 bases). CDR1 LNHDA and CDR2 SQIVND come from the germline V gene (reference sequence). Trimming stripped 3 bases from V and 7 bases from J, with 9 bases between. This CDR3 region has 12 residues. CDR3 nucleotide sequence: TGTGCCAGTAGTATCCAGGGGTCTGGCTACACCTTC. This translates into CASSIQGSGYTF.

The V call is TRBV27, the J call TRBJ1-2; D call uncertain. V was cut by 4 bases and J by 6 bases, with 18 bases left in between. The germline CDR1 and CDR2 sequences are MNHEY and SMNVEV (reference sequence). This CDR3 has 15 amino acids. DNA of the CDR3: TGTGCCAGCAGTTCGGGGAGGGAACAGATTCATGGCTACACCTTC. Translation gives CASSSGREQIHGYTF.

This clonotype was detected a few times. The chain links TRBV5-6 to TRBJ2-5; D possibly uses TRBD1 or TRBD2 (5 bases each). This CDR3 is built from 16 residues. V lost 4 bases, J lost 0 bases, and 16 bases lay in between. Germline CDR1 SGHDT, CDR2 YYEEEE. In DNA form, the CDR3 reads TGTGCCAGCAGCGGGGGTACCGAGGGGTACCAAGAGACCCAGTACTTC. This encodes CASSGGTEGYQETQYF.

V usage is TRBV5-1 and J usage is TRBJ2-5, with 7 bases fitting TRBD1. V lost 1 base and J lost 1; bases outside the gene matches: 10. CDR1 is SGHRS, CDR2 YFSETQ, per germline. The CDR3 is 17 residues long. In DNA form, the CDR3 reads TGCGCCAGCAGCTTGAGTCTTCGGGACAGTACCCAAGAGACCCAGTACTTC. Translation: CASSLSLRDSTQETQYF.

The rearrangement uses TRBV3-1 and TRBJ1-1, with D perhaps TRBD1 (5 bases). The length of the CDR3 is 14 residues. CDR1 LGHDT and CDR2 YNNKEL come from the germline V gene (reference sequence). The ends were cut back, 1 base at V and 5 bases at J, with 11 bases in the middle. CDR3 amino acids: CASSQGRQGTEAFF. In nucleotides, the CDR3 is TGTGCCAGCAGCCAAGGGCGCCAGGGAACTGAAGCTTTCTTT.

This clonotype was seen only a few times. The chain employs TRBV28 and TRBJ2-1; D may be TRBD1 (6 bases). The germline CDR1 and CDR2 sequences are MDHEN and SYDVKM. The CDR3 extends over 13 amino acids. The V and J ends lost 3 bases and 5 bases respectively, with 8 bases between them. This chain's CDR3 is CASSLGAHNEQFF. The CDR3 coding sequence is TGTGCCAGCAGTTTGGGGGCCCACAATGAGCAGTTCTTC.

This clonotype was seen repeatedly, ten times or more. V gene TRBV7-9 combines with J gene TRBJ2-5; D remains unclear. The CDR3 totals 15 residues. Germline CDR1 and CDR2: SEHNR and FQNEAQ (reference sequence). Trimming removed 3 bases from V and 5 bases from J, with 16 bases in between. The CDR3 DNA follows: TGTGCCAGCAGCTTGGGCTCGGTCAGGTTGGAGACCCAGTACTTC. The encoded protein is CASSLGSVRLETQYF.

This clonotype was picked up many times. The V call is TRBV6-5, the J call TRBJ1-5, with 8 bases lining up with TRBD1. CDR3 length: 15 residues. The trim removed 4 bases at V and 6 bases at J, leaving 8 bases unmatched. Germline-derived CDR1 and CDR2 are MNHEY and SVGAGI. The CDR3 here is CASSFNSGGSQPQHF. DNA for the CDR3: TGTGCCAGCAGTTTCAACTCAGGGGGCAGTCAGCCCCAGCATTTT.

This clonotype was observed a few times. V usage is TRBV5-5 and J usage is TRBJ2-1; the D gene is possibly TRBD2 (6 bases). The germline CDR1 and CDR2 sequences are SGHKS and YYEKEE (reference sequence). V lost 2 bases to trimming and J lost 6 bases, with 18 bases between them. The CDR3 is made up of 16 amino acids. The CDR3 spells CASSLQTDRRGNEQFF. The CDR3 region has the DNA TGTGCCAGCAGCTTACAGACAGACCGGAGGGGCAATGAGCAGTTCTTC.

This clonotype was seen a handful of times. The chain employs TRBV7-9 and TRBJ2-1; TRBD2 aligns across 8 bases. The V gene end was trimmed by 2 bases and the J gene end by 7 bases; junction bases not matched to a gene: 7. This CDR3 is 15 amino acids long. Germline CDR1 is SEHNR and CDR2 is FQNEAQ (reference sequence). DNA for the CDR3: TGTGCCAGCAGCTTATCAGCGGGAGCGGGAAATGAGCAGTTCTTC. The encoded protein is CASSLSAGAGNEQFF.

The V and J genes are TRBV20-1 and TRBJ2-7; the match to TRBD2 covers 9 bases. Germline loops: CDR1 DFQATT, CDR2 SNEGSKA (reference sequence). After removal of 3 bases from V and 6 bases from J, the junction contained 12 bases not matched to a gene. There are 15 residues in the CDR3. Written as DNA, the CDR3 is TGCAGTGCTAGGGCAACCGGACTAGCGCGGGCCGAGCAGTACTTC. Translation: CSARATGLARAEQYF.

About this clonotype itself: One end of the junction is discordant with germline, which a read error may explain. The V and J genes are TRBV5-6 and TRBJ2-4; D is unresolved. The CDR3 loop spans 14 amino acids. In germline, CDR1 is SGHDT, CDR2 YYEEEE. The CDR3 bases are TGTGCCAGCAGCGTCCCGTCGTCAGGATCCGGTTTTTGGTTC. Amino acids: CASSVPSSGSGFWF.

This clonotype was found a few times. V usage is TRBV6-5 and J usage is TRBJ2-5; D is ambiguous. Trimming removed 6 bases from V and 5 bases from J, with 13 bases in between. Germline-derived CDR1 and CDR2 are MNHEY and SVGAGI. The CDR3 has 13 amino acids. CDR3 region: CASRDGPTETQYF. The CDR3, as DNA: TGTGCCAGCAGAGACGGACCGACGGAGACCCAGTACTTC.

The sample holds a few counts of this clonotype. V and J are TRBV11-2 and TRBJ1-6; D ambiguous. Trimming took off 5 bases at V and 9 bases at J, with 11 bases between the two ends. Germline V gene lookup returns CDR1 SGHAT and CDR2 FQNNGV. The CDR3 is 13 residues long. CDR3 DNA sequence: TGTGCCAGCAGCCCAAGCGGGGTTTCACCCCTCCACTTT. It translates to CASSPSGVSPLHF.

This sequence joins TRBV18 and TRBJ2-7; 8 positions agree with TRBD2. Per germline, CDR1 KGHSH and CDR2 LQKENI. The V segment lost 6 bases and the J segment 5 bases; nucleotides outside the gene matches: 6. This CDR3 spans 13 amino acids. The CDR3 DNA reads as TGTGCCAGCTCCCCGGGGGGGGACCACGAGCAGTACTTC. Translation gives CASSPGGDHEQYF.

V and J are TRBV3-1 and TRBJ2-1, with a weak D call TRBD2 (5 bases). Trimming left V 3 bases short and J 5 bases short, with 11 bases between. CDR1 is LGHDT and CDR2 is YNNKEL in the germline V gene (reference sequence). CDR3 length: 14 amino acids. The CDR3 is CASSHRGIDNEQFF. DNA for the CDR3: TGTGCCAGCAGCCATCGGGGAATCGACAATGAGCAGTTCTTC.

Only a few counts were recorded for this clonotype. V gene TRBV12-3 or TRBV12-4 combines with J gene TRBJ2-7; no clear D. The V and J ends lost 4 bases and 0 bases respectively, with 10 bases between them. The CDR3 loop spans 14 amino acids. This CDR3 reads CASSSRRSSYEQYF. The CDR3, as DNA: TGTGCCAGCAGTTCGAGGAGAAGCTCCTACGAGCAGTACTTC.

The J gene is TRBJ1-2, the V gene TRBV12-3 or TRBV12-4; 7 bases are a match to TRBD1. V lost 7 bases and J lost 5; bases outside the gene matches: 7. CDR3 length: 13 residues. The DNA of the CDR3 is TGTGCCAGCAACGATGGACAGGCTTATGGCTACACCTTC. It is translated as CASNDGQAYGYTF.

This chain joins TRBV27 and TRBJ2-7; 10 bases are shared with TRBD2. Germline CDR1 and CDR2: MNHEY and SMNVEV (reference sequence). V was pared by 6 bases and J by 6 bases, with 11 bases of the junction left unmatched. This CDR3 is 15 amino acids long. The CDR3 loop is CASSPTSGTPSEQYF. The DNA of the CDR3 is TGTGCCAGCAGCCCCACTAGCGGGACTCCTAGCGAGCAGTACTTC.

A few counts support this clonotype. The chain joins TRBV20-1 to TRBJ1-2; D gene unclear. V shed 0 bases and J shed 7 bases, with 3 bases lying between them. The CDR3 is 10 residues long. In germline, CDR1 is DFQATT, CDR2 SNEGSKA (reference sequence). The CDR3 nucleotides read TGCAGTGCTAGAGATCCTGGCTACACCTTC. Protein product: CSARDPGYTF.

The table lists this clonotype with many counts. This chain joins TRBV5-1 and TRBJ2-1, with D perhaps TRBD2 (6 bases). CDR3 length: 15 amino acids. Trimming took off 1 base at V and 4 bases at J, with 12 bases between the two ends. Per germline, CDR1 SGHRS and CDR2 YFSETQ. The CDR3 DNA reads TGCGCCAGCAGCTTGATTAGCGGCACGTACAATGAGCAGTTCTTC. Translation gives CASSLISGTYNEQFF.

This clonotype has just one count. The CDR3 spells CSVVGRGALGGTQYF. As DNA, the CDR3 is TGCAGCGTTGTGGGTCGGGGGGCGCTGGGTGGGACCCAGTACTTC. The chain has TRBV29-1 and TRBJ2-5; D may be TRBD2 (7 bases). Trimming pared 4 bases from V and 7 bases from J, leaving 22 bases between. Germline V lookup: CDR1 SQVTM, CDR2 ANQGSEA. This CDR3 spans 15 amino acids.

This clonotype was detected a few times. The rearrangement joins TRBV29-1 to TRBJ1-2, with unresolved D. The ends were cut back, 6 bases at V and 2 bases at J, with 16 bases in the middle. The CDR3 covers 14 residues. The germline CDR1 and CDR2 sequences are SQVTM and ANQGSEA. CDR3 coding DNA: TGCAGCGTCGCGCCTGGCGGACGGAACTATGGCTACACCTTC. It translates to CSVAPGGRNYGYTF.

This clonotype was detected only a few times. The chain carries TRBV5-4 and TRBJ1-2; 10 bases are a match to TRBD1. Looked up from germline, CDR1 is SGHNT and CDR2 is YYREEE (reference sequence). The length of the CDR3 is 15 residues. V was pared by 0 bases and J by 4 bases, with 3 bases of the junction left unmatched. The CDR3 region has the DNA TGTGCCAGCAGCTTGGGAGGGACAGGGGTCTATGGCTACACCTTC. Residues: CASSLGGTGVYGYTF.

This clonotype has more than one count but fewer than ten. The chain recombines TRBV6-1 with TRBJ1-1; the match to TRBD1 covers 7 bases. With V trimmed by 6 bases and J by 4 bases, 8 bases remained unmatched. CDR3 length equals 14 residues. Germline CDR1 is MNHNS and CDR2 is SASEGT. The CDR3 sequence is CASSLSGGFTEAFF. The CDR3 DNA is TGTGCCAGCAGCTTATCAGGGGGTTTCACTGAAGCTTTCTTT.

The chain recombines TRBV19 with TRBJ1-1, with TRBD1 as a possible D gene (5 bases). Trimming took 8 bases from V and 4 from J, leaving 20 bases between them. This CDR3 has 15 residues. Germline V gene data show CDR1 as LNHDA and CDR2 as SQIVND (reference sequence). CDR3 bases: TGTGCCAGTCGACACCGGGGGGGGAAGACCACTGAAGCTTTCTTT. Its translation: CASRHRGGKTTEAFF.